This entry lists 3 T cell receptor beta chains sequenced from one sample in a study of cytomegalovirus exposure and HLA in healthy donors. PCR was performed using 60 Vbeta and 13 Jbeta primers. Repertoires were generated with immunoSEQ multiplex PCR, while TCRdb's copy carries only in-frame clones and drops some. The repertoire holds 120,000 or so clones, with about 15% as singletons. Sequenced sample: PBMCs. These receptor sequences come from a female donor in good health and CMV-seropositive.

The V and J genes are TRBV7-2 and TRBJ2-2, with D perhaps TRBD1 (5 bases). CDR1 is SGHTA, CDR2 FQGNSA, per germline. Trimming left V 1 base short and J 7 bases short, with 10 bases between. The CDR3 is made up of 14 amino acids. This CDR3 is CASSLDSGFGELFF. CDR3 nucleotide sequence: TGTGCCAGCAGCTTAGACTCAGGGTTCGGGGAGCTGTTTTTT. Variable domain in full (rest from reference TRBV7-2 and TRBJ2-2): GAGVSQSPSNKVTEKGKDVELRCDPISGHTALYWYRQSLGQGLEFLIYFQGNSAPDKSGLPSDRFSAERTGGSVSTLTIQRTQQEDSAVYLCASSLDSGFGELFFGEGSRLTVL.

V usage is TRBV4-3 and J usage is TRBJ1-1, with unresolved D. This CDR3 region has 15 residues. Deletions cut 1 base from V and 0 bases from J, with 9 bases between. Germline V gene lookup returns CDR1 LGHNA and CDR2 YSLEER. The CDR3 nucleotides are TGCGCCAGCAGCCAAGCTCTGCAGATGAACACTGAAGCTTTCTTT. Encoded protein: CASSQALQMNTEAFF.

This clone appeared a few times. The chain carries TRBV2 and TRBJ2-3; 12 nucleotides match TRBD2. CDR1 and CDR2 (germline): SNHLY, FYNNEI. This CDR3 is 19 amino acids long. Unmatched junction bases numbered 12, after V lost 0 bases and J lost 5 bases. This chain's CDR3 is CASSEALRGLAGRVDTQYF. CDR3 nucleotide sequence: TGTGCCAGCAGTGAAGCGCTGAGAGGACTAGCGGGACGGGTAGATACGCAGTATTTT.